Detailed here is one T cell receptor (beta chain). Its cognate antigen is unknown. Germline V lookup: CDR1 MDHEN, CDR2 SYDVKM. The ends lost 8 bases at V and 2 bases at J; junction bases unmatched: 3. The CDR3 totals 12 residues. The data derive from a study of lymphopenia after photon versus proton radiotherapy. Whole-study findings and limits: Only patients who died were analyzed for survival; proton advantage is unproven. Oligoclonal CD8+ Temra expansion after nadir drove photon patients' diversity drop. Proton therapy kept repertoires fairly stable, unlike photons, which gained effector/memory cells. In patients who died, overall survival fell as post-nadir TCR diversity dropped more.

The protocol was immunoSEQ multiplex PCR, while the TCRdb copy is restricted to in-frame clones and leaves out a portion. The sample lists 30,000 to 40,000 clones, approximately 87% occurring once. The clonotype originates from a woman aged 65 to 85 with pancreatic cancer. The starting material was peripheral blood, obtained from a patient treated with proton-based radiotherapy. The rearrangement uses TRBV28 and TRBJ2-7, with 7 bases identical to TRBD1. CDR3 DNA sequence: TGTGCCAGCGGACAGGTTACCTACGAGCAGTACTTC. This translates into CASGQVTYEQYF.